Listed here are 11 T cell receptor beta chains from one sample, sequenced in a study of blood T cell repertoires in COVID-19. The method was immunoSEQ multiplex PCR; TCRdb's version includes in-frame clones alone and lacks a portion of them. This table holds 45,000 to 55,000 clones, less than 85% found once. Sequencing used peripheral blood. The source of these receptors is a human donor in a cohort sampled during active COVID-19.

This clone was detected only a few times. This rearrangement joins TRBV5-1 to TRBJ1-2; 8 bases align to TRBD1. Trimming took 1 base from V and 8 from J; bases not matched to a gene: 7. This CDR3 region has 14 residues. Germline V gene sequence: CDR1 SGHRS, CDR2 YFSETQ. DNA for the CDR3: TGCGCCAGCAGCTTGTCAGGGGGCCGGGAGGGCTACACCTTC. Its translation is CASSLSGGREGYTF.

This chain connects TRBV3-1 (or the pseudogene TRBV3-2) to TRBJ2-5, with 8 bases that match TRBD2. The germline CDR1 and CDR2 sequences are LGHDT and YNNKEL (reference sequence). The CDR3 sequence is 14 residues long. V trimming: 3 bases; J trimming: 5 bases; junction bases outside the gene matches: 5. CDR3 nucleotides: TGTGCCAGCAGCCAGCCGGGGGGGCAGGAGACCCAGTACTTC. It encodes CASSQPGGQETQYF.

The gene calls are TRBV9 and TRBJ1-1, with D possibly matching TRBD1 (5 bases). The CDR3 extends over 15 amino acids. Germline V gene data show CDR1 as SGDLS and CDR2 as YYNGEE. Trimming took 2 bases from V and 1 from J, leaving 12 bases between them. The CDR3 DNA reads TGTGCCAGCAGCGTCCTCCCGGGGGAGAACACTGAAGCTTTCTTT. As protein: CASSVLPGENTEAFF.

The chain has TRBV7-2 and TRBJ2-6; 8 nucleotides align to TRBD1. The CDR3 loop spans 17 amino acids. The V and J ends lost 4 bases and 2 bases, in that order; junction bases with no gene match: 7. Germline V CDR1 and CDR2: SGHTA, FQGNSA. The CDR3 reads CASSSPGRGPGANVLTF. Written as DNA, the CDR3 is TGTGCCAGCAGCTCTCCCGGCAGGGGGCCTGGGGCCAACGTCCTGACTTTC.

The rearrangement joins TRBV7-6 to TRBJ2-7; the match to TRBD1 covers 8 bases. V dropped 5 bases and J dropped 0; count of bases not matched to a gene: 6. Germline V gene lookup returns CDR1 SGHVS and CDR2 FNYEAQ. The CDR3 is made up of 15 amino acids. The CDR3 DNA sequence: TGTGCCAGCAGCCCTCGACAGGGGAGCTCCTACGAGCAGTACTTC. Amino acids: CASSPRQGSSYEQYF.

The chain carries TRBV5-1 and TRBJ2-1; perhaps TRBD1 as D (6 bases). The CDR3 is made up of 15 amino acids. The germline V and J ends were trimmed by 4 bases and 4 bases, with 15 bases remaining between them. Germline V gene lookup returns CDR1 SGHRS and CDR2 YFSETQ. The CDR3 DNA sequence: TGCGCCAGCAGCCCAAGGACAGACAAGTACAATGAGCAGTTCTTC. Its translation is CASSPRTDKYNEQFF.

J is TRBJ1-2 and V is TRBV19, with 8 bases aligning to TRBD1. The V gene's germline CDR1 is LNHDA and CDR2 SQIVND (reference sequence). J was trimmed by 6 bases and V by 6 bases; bases with no gene match: 12. The length of the CDR3 is 15 residues. The CDR3 region is CASRSHGDRPHGYTF. In nucleotides, the CDR3 is TGTGCCAGTAGATCCCATGGGGACAGGCCCCATGGCTACACCTTC.

V usage is TRBV6-1 and J usage is TRBJ1-3, with TRBD1 matching 7 bases. V lost 3 bases, J lost 6 bases, and 5 bases stayed unmatched. The CDR3 covers 14 residues. Per the germline V gene, CDR1 is MNHNS and CDR2 is SASEGT. As DNA, the CDR3 is TGTGCCAGCAGTGAGGACAGGCGCCTAAACACCATATATTTT. Translation gives CASSEDRRLNTIYF.

The chain uses TRBV14 and TRBJ2-7; a weak D match, TRBD1 (6 bases). This CDR3 has 13 residues. V was cut by 4 bases and J by 3 bases, with 10 bases left in between. In germline, CDR1 is SGHDN, CDR2 FVKESK. In nucleotides, the CDR3 is TGTGCCAGCAGCCGACAGACAGGCTACGAGCAGTACTTC. Translation gives CASSRQTGYEQYF.

The rearrangement uses TRBV7-2 and TRBJ2-7, with TRBD1 identical over 7 bases. The germline gives CDR1 SGHTA, CDR2 FQGNSA. Germline trimming cut 5 bases from V and 4 bases from J; bases unmatched to any gene: 8. This CDR3 spans 14 amino acids. Here the CDR3 reads CASSRTGRLYEQYF. The CDR3 DNA follows: TGTGCCAGCAGCCGGACAGGACGGTTGTACGAGCAGTACTTC. The variable domain in full, with the rest retrieved from reference TRBV7-2 and TRBJ2-7, is GAGVSQSPSNKVTEKGKDVELRCDPISGHTALYWYRQSLGQGLEFLIYFQGNSAPDKSGLPSDRFSAERTGGSVSTLTIQRTQQEDSAVYLCASSRTGRLYEQYFGPGTRLTVT.

This clone was seen just once. The chain has TRBV7-2 and TRBJ2-7; TRBD2 might be the D (6 bases). V lost 5 bases and J 7 bases, leaving 12 bases between the germline ends. The CDR3 runs to 12 residues. Germline V gene data show CDR1 as SGHTA and CDR2 as FQGNSA. The CDR3 sequence is CASSPSGGEQYF. The CDR3 bases are TGTGCCAGCAGCCCAAGTGGGGGGGAGCAGTACTTC.